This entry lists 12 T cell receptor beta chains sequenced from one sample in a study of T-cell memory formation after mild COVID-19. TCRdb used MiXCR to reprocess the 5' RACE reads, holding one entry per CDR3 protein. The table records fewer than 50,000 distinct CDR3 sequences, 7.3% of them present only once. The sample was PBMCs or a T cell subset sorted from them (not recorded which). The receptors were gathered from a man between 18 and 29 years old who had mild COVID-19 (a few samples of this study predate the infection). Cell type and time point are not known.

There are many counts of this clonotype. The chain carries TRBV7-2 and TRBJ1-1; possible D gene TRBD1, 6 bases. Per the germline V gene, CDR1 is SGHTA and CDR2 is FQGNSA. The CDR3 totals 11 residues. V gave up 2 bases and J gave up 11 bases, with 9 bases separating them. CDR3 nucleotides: TGTGCCAGCAGCTTACGGGGGGCCGCTTTCTTT. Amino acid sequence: CASSLRGAAFF. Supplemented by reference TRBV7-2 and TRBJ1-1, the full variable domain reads GAGVSQSPSNKVTEKGKDVELRCDPISGHTALYWYRQSLGQGLEFLIYFQGNSAPDKSGLPSDRFSAERTGGSVSTLTIQRTQQEDSAVYLCASSLRGAAFFGQGTRLTVV.

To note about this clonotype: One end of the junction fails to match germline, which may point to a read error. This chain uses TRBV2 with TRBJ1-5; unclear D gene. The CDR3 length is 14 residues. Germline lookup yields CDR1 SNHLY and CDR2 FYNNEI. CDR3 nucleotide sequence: TGTGCCAGCAGTGAGCAACGTAGCGATCAGCCCCAGCATTTT. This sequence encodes CASSEQRSDQPQHF.

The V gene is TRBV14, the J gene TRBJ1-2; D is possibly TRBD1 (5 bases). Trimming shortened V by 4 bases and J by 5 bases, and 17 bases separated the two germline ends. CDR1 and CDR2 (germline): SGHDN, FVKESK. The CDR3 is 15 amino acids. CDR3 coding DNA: TGTGCCAGCAGCCCCAGAGGCCAGGGTGGTTATGGCTACACCTTC. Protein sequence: CASSPRGQGGYGYTF.

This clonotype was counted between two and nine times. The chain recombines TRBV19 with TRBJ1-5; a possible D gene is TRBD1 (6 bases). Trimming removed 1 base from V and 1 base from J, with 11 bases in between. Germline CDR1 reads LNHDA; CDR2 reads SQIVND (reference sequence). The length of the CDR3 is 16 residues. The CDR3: CASSIAGAGSNQPQHF. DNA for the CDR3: TGTGCCAGTAGTATAGCAGGGGCGGGAAGCAATCAGCCCCAGCATTTT.

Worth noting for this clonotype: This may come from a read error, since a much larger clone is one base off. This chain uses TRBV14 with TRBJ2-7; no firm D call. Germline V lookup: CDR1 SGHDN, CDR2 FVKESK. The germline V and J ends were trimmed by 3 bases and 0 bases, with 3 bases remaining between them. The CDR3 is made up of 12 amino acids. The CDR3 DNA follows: TGTGCCAGCAGCCATAGCTCCTACGAGCAGTACGTC. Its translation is CASSHSSYEQYV.

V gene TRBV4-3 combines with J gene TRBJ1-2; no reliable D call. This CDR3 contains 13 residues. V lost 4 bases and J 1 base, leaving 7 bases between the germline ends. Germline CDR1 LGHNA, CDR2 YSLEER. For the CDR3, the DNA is TGCGCCAGCAGCCGGCACCGTAACTATGGCTACACCTTC. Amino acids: CASSRHRNYGYTF.

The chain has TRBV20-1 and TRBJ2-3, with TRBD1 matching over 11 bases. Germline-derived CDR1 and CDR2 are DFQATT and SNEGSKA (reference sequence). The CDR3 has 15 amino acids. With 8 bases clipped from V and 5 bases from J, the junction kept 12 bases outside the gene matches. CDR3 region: CSPLGGTGGEDTQYF. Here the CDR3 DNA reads TGCAGTCCCCTGGGAGGGACAGGGGGAGAAGATACGCAGTATTTT.

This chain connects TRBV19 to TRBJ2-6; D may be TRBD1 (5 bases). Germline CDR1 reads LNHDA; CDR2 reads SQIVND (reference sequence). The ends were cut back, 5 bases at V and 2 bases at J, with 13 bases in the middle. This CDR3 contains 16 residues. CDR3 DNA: TGTGCCAGTAGTTCCAGGGCGAATCCTGGGGCCAACGTCCTGACTTTC. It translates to CASSSRANPGANVLTF.

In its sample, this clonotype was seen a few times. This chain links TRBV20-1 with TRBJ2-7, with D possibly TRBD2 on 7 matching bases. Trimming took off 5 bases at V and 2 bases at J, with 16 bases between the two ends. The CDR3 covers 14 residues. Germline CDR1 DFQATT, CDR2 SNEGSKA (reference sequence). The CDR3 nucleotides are TGCAGTGCTCAAAGGGGGACTACCCCCTACGAGCAGTACTTC. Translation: CSAQRGTTPYEQYF.

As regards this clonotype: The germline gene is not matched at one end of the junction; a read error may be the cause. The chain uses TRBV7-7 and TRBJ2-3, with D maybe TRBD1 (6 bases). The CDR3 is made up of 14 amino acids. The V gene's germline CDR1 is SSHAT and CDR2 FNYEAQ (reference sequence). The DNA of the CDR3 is TGTGCTAGCAGCCTAGGTACAGGGCTTGATACGCAGTATTTT. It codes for CASSLGTGLDTQYF.

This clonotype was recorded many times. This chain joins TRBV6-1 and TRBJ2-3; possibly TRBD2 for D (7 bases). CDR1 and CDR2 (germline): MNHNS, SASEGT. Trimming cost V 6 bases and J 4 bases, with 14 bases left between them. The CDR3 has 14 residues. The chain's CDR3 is CASRGGLGADTQYF. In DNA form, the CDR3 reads TGTGCCAGCAGGGGGGGGCTAGGAGCAGATACGCAGTATTTT.

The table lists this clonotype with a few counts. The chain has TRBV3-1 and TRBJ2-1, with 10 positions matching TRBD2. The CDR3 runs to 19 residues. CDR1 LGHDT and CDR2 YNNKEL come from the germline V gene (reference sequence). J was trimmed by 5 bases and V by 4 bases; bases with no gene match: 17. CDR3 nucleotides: TGTGCCAGCAGCCCTCGGGTAGCGGGGGGAATCTCGCTCAACAATGAGCAGTTCTTC. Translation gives CASSPRVAGGISLNNEQFF.